This T cell receptor (beta chain) was identified in a study of PD-1 blockade in classical Hodgkin lymphoma. General study results and limits: Complete responders entered with baseline diversity on par with newly diagnosed patients, the results showed.

Patients all relapsed after autologous stem cell transplantation, and there was variation in brentuximab vedotin exposure. A remark on this clone: Its antigen is undetermined.

Libraries were prepared by immunoSEQ multiplex PCR; TCRdb keeps only in-frame clonotypes and omits some of them. The sample carries about 85,000 clones, 92% recorded once. The TCR originated in a human donor with classical Hodgkin lymphoma. The source was peripheral blood mononuclear cells (PBMCs), collected before the second cycle of nivolumab.

The CDR3 sequence is CASSLGGKTDTQYF. CDR3 coding DNA: TGTGCCAGCAGCTTAGGGGGCAAAACAGATACGCAGTATTTT. V usage is TRBV13 and J usage is TRBJ2-3, with D hard to call. The germline gives CDR1 PRHDT, CDR2 FYEKMQ (reference sequence). Trimming took 0 bases from V and 3 from J, leaving 7 bases between them. The CDR3 has 14 amino acids.